This T cell receptor beta chain was recovered during a study of regulatory T cells in long-lasting Graves disease. Time point here: persistent/refractory GD, antithyroid drugs over 5 years with positive TRAb. Isolated PBMC RNA provided the starting material for the TCR library. iRepertoire HTBI primers and Arm-PCR of CDR3 regions built TCR beta libraries. TCRdb processed the multiplex PCR reads anew with MiXCR; each CDR3 protein has one entry. The repertoire holds around 340,000 distinct CDR3 sequences, 15% to 20% seen once, with less than 30% in the top ten. There are many counts of this clonotype. V lost 3 bases to trimming and J lost 8 bases, with 16 bases between them. This CDR3 is built from 14 residues.

This clonotype was sampled from a female donor with Graves disease. The rearrangement uses TRBV12-3 or TRBV12-4 and TRBJ1-2; maybe TRBD1 (5 bases). This material consisted of peripheral blood mononuclear cells (PBMCs), taken when the disease was refractory, from a patient treated with antithyroid drugs. The CDR3 spells CASSFGWGFDGYTF. CDR3 bases: TGTGCCAGCAGTTTCGGGTGGGGGTTCGACGGCTACACCTTC.